These 15 T cell receptor beta chains share one sample of origin, sequenced in a study of blood T cell repertoires in COVID-19. Sequencing was performed with immunoSEQ multiplex PCR; in TCRdb, only in-frame clones are kept and a portion is missing. The repertoire holds about 480,000 clones, with roughly nine tenths as singletons. Specimen: peripheral blood. These receptors were taken from a man aged 18 to 30 with COVID-19, enrolled during active disease.

This rearrangement joins TRBV27 to TRBJ1-5, with D unclear. Trimming removed 6 bases from V and 1 base from J, with 10 bases in between. Germline loops: CDR1 MNHEY, CDR2 SMNVEV (reference sequence). The CDR3 runs 14 residues. The chain's CDR3 is CASRLSQSNQPQHF. The CDR3 nucleotides read TGTGCCAGCAGATTGTCACAGAGCAATCAGCCCCAGCATTTT.

This clone was recorded a few times. The CDR3 DNA reads as TGTGTGGGGGCTACTTTTAATGAGCAGTTCTTC. It encodes CVGATFNEQFF. This chain links TRBV7-9 with TRBJ2-1; D may be TRBD1 (6 bases). The CDR3 extends over 11 amino acids. From germline, CDR1 is SEHNR and CDR2 FQNEAQ (reference sequence).

The chain employs TRBV24-1 and TRBJ2-3, with a tentative D call TRBD1 (5 bases). CDR1 KGHDR and CDR2 SFDVKD come from the germline V gene. V shed 3 bases and J shed 0 bases, with 12 bases lying between them. CDR3 length: 16 residues. The CDR3 coding sequence is TGTGCCACCAGTGATAGTTCAGCAGGGAGCACAGATACGCAGTATTTT. Its translation: CATSDSSAGSTDTQYF.

This chain joins TRBV5-4 and TRBJ2-1; weak D call: TRBD2 (6 bases). The CDR3 has 13 amino acids. From germline, CDR1 is SGHNT and CDR2 YYREEE (reference sequence). V was shortened by 3 bases and J by 8 bases, with 12 bases between the two germline ends. The CDR3 nucleotides are TGTGCCAGCAGCTCTGAAGGGAGGCATGAGCAGTTCTTC. Its protein is CASSSEGRHEQFF.

The rearrangement uses TRBV6-5 and TRBJ2-3; perhaps TRBD1 as D (5 bases). The germline gives CDR1 MNHEY, CDR2 SVGAGI. The length of the CDR3 is 13 residues. V shed 6 bases and J shed 5 bases, with 12 bases lying between them. CDR3: CASRAAGLDTQYF. DNA for the CDR3: TGTGCCAGCAGGGCCGCAGGGCTAGATACGCAGTATTTT.

This chain connects TRBV6-5 to TRBJ2-7; no clear D gene. CDR3 length equals 13 residues. V lost 7 bases to trimming and J lost 1 base, with 11 bases between them. In germline, CDR1 is MNHEY, CDR2 SVGAGI. This CDR3 is CASISPGSYEQYF. Written as DNA, the CDR3 is TGTGCCAGCATTTCACCCGGGTCCTACGAGCAGTACTTC.

This rearrangement joins TRBV29-1 to TRBJ1-1; unclear D gene. CDR1 is SQVTM and CDR2 is ANQGSEA in the germline V gene. The CDR3 extends over 13 amino acids. V was shortened by 5 bases and J by 4 bases, with 14 bases between the two germline ends. CDR3 in amino acids: CSVLVYSLTEAFF. In nucleotides, the CDR3 is TGCAGCGTTCTCGTCTACAGCCTCACTGAAGCTTTCTTT. Drawing the rest from reference TRBV29-1 and TRBJ1-1, the complete variable domain is SAVISQKPSRDICQRGTSLTIQCQVDSQVTMMFWYRQQPGQSLTLIATANQGSEATYESGFVIDKFPISRPNLTFSTLTVSNMSPEDSSIYLCSVLVYSLTEAFFGQGTRLTVV.

The chain joins TRBV6-1 to TRBJ2-2; D gene uncertain. This CDR3 region has 18 residues. The germline V gene has CDR1 MNHNS and CDR2 SASEGT. V was trimmed by 1 base and J by 2 bases, leaving 17 bases between them. In nucleotides, the CDR3 is TGTGCCAGCAGTGAAGTCGGGTACACCCTCGTTAACACCGGGGAGCTGTTTTTT. Its translation is CASSEVGYTLVNTGELFF.

This clone was picked up many times. This chain joins TRBV21-1 and TRBJ2-7; the table gives TRBD1 as D, unverified against the DNA. TRBV21-1 is a recognized pseudogene. CDR3 size: 14 residues. CDR3 in amino acids: CASSKLQDRDEQYF. DNA of the CDR3: TGTGCCAGCAGCAAACTTCAGGACAGGGACGAGCAGTACTTC.

The chain is built from TRBV11-3 and TRBJ2-7; 9 nucleotides agree with TRBD1. This CDR3 region has 15 residues. The V and J ends lost 5 bases and 1 base, in that order; junction bases with no gene match: 6. CDR1 SGHNT and CDR2 YENEEA come from the germline V gene. In DNA, the CDR3 is TGTGCCAGCAGCCGAGGGACAGGGAGATCCTACGAGCAGTACTTC. Encoded protein: CASSRGTGRSYEQYF.

The chain is built from TRBV21-1 and TRBJ1-3; the table's D call TRBD1 went unverified against the DNA. TRBV21-1 is listed as a pseudogene. This CDR3 spans 16 amino acids. CDR3 loop: CASSKGTASSGNTIYF. CDR3 in DNA: TGTGCCAGCAGCAAAGGTACAGCCTCCTCTGGAAACACCATATATTTT.

This sequence joins TRBV5-6 and TRBJ1-5; D ambiguous. CDR1 and CDR2 (germline): SGHDT, YYEEEE. This CDR3 is built from 15 residues. The V end lost 3 bases, the J end lost 2 bases, and 12 bases lay between the germline ends. The CDR3 DNA follows: TGTGCCAGCAGCTCGGGGAGGAGTGGCAATCAGCCCCAGCATTTT. Amino acids: CASSSGRSGNQPQHF.

This rearrangement joins TRBV7-2 to TRBJ1-1; TRBD1 is a possible D gene (6 bases). This CDR3 has 15 amino acids. Germline V gives CDR1 SGHTA, CDR2 FQGNSA. V was pared by 5 bases and J by 6 bases, with 19 bases between. In DNA, the CDR3 is TGTGCCAGCAGCCTCCTTGGGGGCTCAGGCGCTGAAGCTTTCTTT. This sequence encodes CASSLLGGSGAEAFF.

This chain uses TRBV10-3 with TRBJ2-3; TRBD1 matches at 7 bases. With V trimmed by 7 bases and J by 6 bases, 13 bases remained unmatched. CDR3 length equals 15 residues. The germline gives CDR1 ENHRY, CDR2 SYGVKD. The CDR3 sequence: CAIKGAAAKGDTQYF. The DNA for the CDR3 is TGTGCCATCAAGGGGGCTGCAGCCAAGGGCGATACGCAGTATTTT.

The chain joins TRBV18 to TRBJ1-2, with D unresolved. Germline CDR1 and CDR2: KGHSH and LQKENI. CDR3 length: 14 amino acids. Trimming left V 0 bases short and J 4 bases short, with 9 bases between. The chain's CDR3 is CASSPPGDVYGYTF. The CDR3 coding sequence is TGTGCCAGCTCACCACCGGGAGATGTCTATGGCTACACCTTC. The variable domain in full, with the rest retrieved from reference TRBV18 and TRBJ1-2, is NAGVMQNPRHLVRRRGQEARLRCSPMKGHSHVYWYRQLPEEGLKFMVYLQKENIIDESGMPKERFSAEFPKEGPSILRIQQVVRGDSAAYFCASSPPGDVYGYTFGSGTRLTVV.